The sequence of this T cell receptor (beta chain) was determined in a study of monozygotic twins with cystic fibrosis. Profiling relied on immunoSEQ multiplex PCR, and the TCRdb table lists in-frame clones only, not all of them. This sample has tens of thousands of clones; approximately 87% occur once, and the top ten carry about 1.8%. In the case of this clone: Its target is not known.

General study points: J usage was most co-twin-similar in 8 of 16 pairs, V in 13. Median Simpson clonality of 0.0095 suggested naive T cells predominated. Unrelated CF individuals shared fewer identical clonotypes than monozygotic CF twins. No link emerged between shared CDR3 counts and age, concordance or severity.

This CDR3 spans 16 amino acids. The V and J ends lost 3 bases and 0 bases respectively, with 14 bases between them. Germline values: CDR1 KGHSH, CDR2 LQKENI. The chain employs TRBV18 and TRBJ1-2, with D hard to call. The sequence came from a girl aged 2 to 9 with cystic fibrosis. Sequences were obtained from blood. In DNA, the CDR3 is TGTGCCAGCTCACCGGTTGGCGGCAGATCTAACTATGGCTACACCTTC. It yields the protein CASSPVGGRSNYGYTF.